These 30 T cell receptor beta chains were sequenced from one sample in a study of blood T cell repertoires in COVID-19. TCRdb keeps only in-frame clones here, not all; method: immunoSEQ multiplex PCR. Among about 370,000 clones listed, 85% to 90% were seen once. What was sequenced was PBMCs or T cells enriched from blood (not recorded which). These receptors were collected from a man between 18 and 29 years old who had recovered from COVID-19.

V is TRBV11-2 and J is TRBJ1-5; D is ambiguous. The CDR3 sequence is 15 residues long. V was cut by 0 bases and J by 5 bases, with 11 bases left in between. From germline, CDR1 is SGHAT and CDR2 FQNNGV. CDR3 sequence: CASSLDGLGYQPQHF. The DNA for the CDR3 is TGTGCCAGCAGCTTAGATGGTCTAGGTTATCAGCCCCAGCATTTT.

The chain links TRBV4-1 to TRBJ1-3; D ambiguous. This CDR3 has 17 residues. Trimming removed 1 base at V and 2 bases at J, with 15 bases between. The germline gives CDR1 MGHRA, CDR2 YSYEKL. The CDR3 region is CASSQVNTGRAGNTIYF. CDR3 nucleotide sequence: TGCGCCAGCAGCCAAGTAAATACTGGGAGGGCTGGAAACACCATATATTTT.

This chain links TRBV7-3 with TRBJ2-3; 10 bases map to TRBD1. Germline lookup yields CDR1 SGHTA and CDR2 FQGTGA. V lost 5 bases to trimming and J lost 5 bases; unmatched junction nucleotides: 13. The CDR3 covers 17 residues. The CDR3 reads CASSQVPQTGGKDTQYF. CDR3 bases: TGTGCCAGCAGCCAAGTCCCCCAGACAGGGGGCAAAGATACGCAGTATTTT.

The J gene is TRBJ2-3, the V gene TRBV29-1, with D tentatively TRBD2 (5 bases). The V gene's germline CDR1 is SQVTM and CDR2 ANQGSEA. Deletions cut 5 bases from V and 2 bases from J, with 17 bases between. The CDR3 totals 15 residues. The CDR3 loop is CSVFHPRGFTDTQYF. CDR3 coding DNA: TGCAGCGTTTTCCATCCCCGGGGATTCACAGATACGCAGTATTTT.

A remark on this clone: Within the sample, other DNA sequences also encode this same CDR3. This chain joins TRBV12-3 or TRBV12-4 and TRBJ1-1, with D possibly matching TRBD1 (6 bases). This CDR3 is 13 amino acids long. V was clipped by 6 bases and J by 1 base, with 9 bases between them. In DNA form, the CDR3 reads TGTGCCAGCAGCTTGACAGGGAACACTGAAGCTTTCTTT. It yields the protein CASSLTGNTEAFF.

Notes on this clone: Other DNA sequences in the same sample also yield this CDR3. The rearrangement links TRBV6-1 to TRBJ1-5, with unresolved D. Trimming removed 2 bases from V and 6 bases from J, with 8 bases in between. Germline V gives CDR1 MNHNS, CDR2 SASEGT. CDR3 length equals 13 residues. The CDR3 bases are TGTGCCAGCAGTGAACTGCGCTCTCAGCCCCAGCATTTT. It is translated as CASSELRSQPQHF.

The J gene is TRBJ2-2, the V gene TRBV18, with D tentatively TRBD1 (5 bases). The germline CDR1 and CDR2 sequences are KGHSH and LQKENI. The CDR3 spans 13 residues. V was shortened by 6 bases and J by 6 bases, with 11 bases between the two germline ends. This CDR3 is CASSGALAGELFF. CDR3 DNA sequence: TGTGCCAGCTCTGGGGCCCTTGCCGGGGAGCTGTTTTTT.

This chain uses TRBV28 with TRBJ2-2; D might be TRBD1 (5 bases). V was shortened by 7 bases and J by 7 bases, with 10 bases between the two germline ends. The germline V gene has CDR1 MDHEN and CDR2 SYDVKM. The CDR3 length is 12 residues. This CDR3 reads CASTKGYGELFF. The CDR3 DNA reads as TGTGCCAGCACCAAGGGGTACGGGGAGCTGTTTTTT.

A single count supports this clone. Other DNA variants within this sample encode the same CDR3. The rearrangement uses TRBV12-3 or TRBV12-4 and TRBJ1-3; D unresolved. Trimming stripped 8 bases from V and 4 bases from J, with 9 bases between. The CDR3 has 12 amino acids. The CDR3 nucleotides are TGTGCCAGCTCGCCCCGGGGAAACACCATATATTTT. This gives the protein CASSPRGNTIYF.

The rearrangement uses TRBV25-1 and TRBJ2-7, with D tentatively TRBD2 (5 bases). Trimming took 9 bases from V and 4 from J, leaving 19 bases between them. Germline CDR1 is MGHDK and CDR2 is SYGVNS. The CDR3 extends over 14 amino acids. CDR3 coding DNA: TGTGCCAGATGGTCTGAGGGAGTCATTTACGAGCAGTACTTC. Its translation: CARWSEGVIYEQYF.

This clone occurred once. The rearrangement links TRBV5-6 to TRBJ2-7; 8 bases are a match to TRBD1. This CDR3 comprises 18 residues. Trimming took 4 bases from V and 5 from J; bases not matched to a gene: 20. Germline V gives CDR1 SGHDT, CDR2 YYEEEE. Here the CDR3 DNA reads TGTGCCAGCAGCCCCCTCCTCCATCGCCGACAGGGGTTCGACGAGCAGTACTTC. Translating gives CASSPLLHRRQGFDEQYF.

This rearrangement joins TRBV7-9 to TRBJ2-7; D unresolved. This CDR3 is 17 amino acids long. The V end was cut by 6 bases, the J end by 3 bases, with 24 bases between. The germline CDR1 and CDR2 sequences are SEHNR and FQNEAQ (reference sequence). CDR3 nucleotides: TGTGCCAGCAGATCGGATACTACAAGAATTTTTTTCTACGAGCAGTACTTC. It yields the protein CASRSDTTRIFFYEQYF.

The chain combines TRBV5-1 with TRBJ1-2, with D uncertain. The CDR3 covers 17 residues. Trimming removed 0 bases from V and 2 bases from J, with 17 bases in between. The germline V gene has CDR1 SGHRS and CDR2 YFSETQ. The DNA of the CDR3 is TGCGCCAGCAGCTTGGGATTTAGAGGGCTACTCAACTATGGCTACACCTTC. Translated, it gives CASSLGFRGLLNYGYTF.

The gene calls are TRBV5-1 and TRBJ2-7; TRBD1 agrees at 7 bases. With 3 bases clipped from V and 4 bases from J, the junction kept 4 bases outside the gene matches. This CDR3 has 13 amino acids. From germline, CDR1 is SGHRS and CDR2 YFSETQ. CDR3 nucleotide sequence: TGCGCCAGCAGCTACCAGGGGGTTTACGAGCAGTACTTC. It specifies CASSYQGVYEQYF.

V and J are TRBV21-1 and TRBJ1-4. TRBV21-1 is shown as a pseudogene. This CDR3 spans 14 amino acids. The CDR3 loop reads CASSMGLYNEKLFF. In nucleotides, the CDR3 is TGTGCCAGCAGTATGGGACTCTATAATGAAAAACTGTTTTTT.

This sequence joins TRBV6-1 and TRBJ1-5; the D gene is possibly TRBD1 (5 bases). This CDR3 region has 15 residues. Germline CDR1 reads MNHNS; CDR2 reads SASEGT. The ends were cut back, 1 base at V and 6 bases at J, with 13 bases in the middle. In nucleotides, the CDR3 is TGTGCCAGCAGTGAAGGGGTAGGGGAAGGTCAGCCCCAGCATTTT. It encodes CASSEGVGEGQPQHF.

The V and J genes are TRBV3-1 (or the pseudogene TRBV3-2) and TRBJ2-6; D is undetermined. V lost 6 bases, J lost 0 bases, and 6 bases lay in between. Germline values: CDR1 LGHDT, CDR2 YNNKEL (reference sequence). CDR3 length: 14 amino acids. CDR3 coding DNA: TGTGCCAGCAGACACCTCTCTGGGGCCAACGTCCTGACTTTC. Translating gives CASRHLSGANVLTF.

A few counts support this clone. V is TRBV11-1 and J is TRBJ2-7, with D unresolved. Germline-derived CDR1 and CDR2 are SGHAT and FQDESV (reference sequence). V shed 3 bases and J shed 3 bases, with 6 bases lying between them. This CDR3 has 12 amino acids. CDR3 loop: CASSFSDYEQYF. CDR3 DNA sequence: TGTGCCAGCAGCTTTAGTGACTACGAGCAGTACTTC.

This clone was found a few times. This CDR3 is also generated by other DNA sequences in the sample. The chain carries TRBV6-5 and TRBJ2-1, with TRBD2 identical over 12 bases. Looked up from germline, CDR1 is MNHEY and CDR2 is SVGAGI. The CDR3 runs 15 residues. The V and J ends lost 6 bases and 4 bases, in that order; junction bases with no gene match: 4. The CDR3 DNA reads TGTGCCAGCAGGGCCGGGACTAGCGGGTACAATGAGCAGTTCTTC. This encodes CASRAGTSGYNEQFF.

This chain links TRBV3-1 (or the pseudogene TRBV3-2) with TRBJ2-7; 10 nucleotides align to TRBD2. Per the germline V gene, CDR1 is LGHDT and CDR2 is YNNKEL (reference sequence). This CDR3 has 14 amino acids. V gave up 2 bases and J gave up 5 bases; unmatched junction bases: 3. Here the CDR3 DNA reads TGTGCCAGCAGCCAACTAGCGGGGGTCAACGAGCAGTACTTC. As protein: CASSQLAGVNEQYF.

The rearrangement joins TRBV7-9 to TRBJ1-1; no clear D gene. Per the germline V gene, CDR1 is SEHNR and CDR2 is FQNEAQ (reference sequence). V lost 7 bases and J lost 9, with 15 bases in between. CDR3 length: 12 amino acids. The CDR3 sequence is CASTKMEGQAFF. The CDR3 bases are TGTGCCAGCACCAAAATGGAGGGCCAAGCTTTCTTT.

On this clone: The sample contains more than one DNA sequence encoding this CDR3. The chain links TRBV18 to TRBJ2-6, with D possibly matching TRBD1 (5 bases). Germline assignment: CDR1 KGHSH and CDR2 LQKENI. The CDR3 totals 15 residues. Trimming pared 3 bases from V and 1 base from J, leaving 7 bases between. In DNA, the CDR3 is TGTGCCAGCTCACCTAGGGGTTCTGGGGCCAACGTCCTGACTTTC. This gives the protein CASSPRGSGANVLTF. The variable domain in full, with the rest retrieved from reference TRBV18 and TRBJ2-6, is NAGVMQNPRHLVRRRGQEARLRCSPMKGHSHVYWYRQLPEEGLKFMVYLQKENIIDESGMPKERFSAEFPKEGPSILRIQQVVRGDSAAYFCASSPRGSGANVLTFGAGSRLTVL.

The chain carries TRBV30 and TRBJ2-7; TRBD2 aligns across 10 bases. The length of the CDR3 is 20 residues. Trimming removed 0 bases from V and 0 bases from J; junction bases left unmatched: 17. Germline assignment: CDR1 GTSNPN and CDR2 SVGIG (reference sequence). DNA of the CDR3: TGTGCCTGGAGTGTAAGGGGGCGGGGGTTCCAGCGGGAGGGCTCCTACGAGCAGTACTTC. It translates to CAWSVRGRGFQREGSYEQYF. The full variable domain, with the rest looked up from reference TRBV30 and TRBJ2-7, is SQTIHQWPATLVQPVGSPLSLECTVEGTSNPNLYWYRQAAGRGLQLLFYSVGIGQISSEVPQNLSASRPQDRQFILSSKKLLLSDSGFYLCAWSVRGRGFQREGSYEQYFGPGTRLTVT.

This chain connects TRBV6-1 to TRBJ1-6; D is unclear. The CDR3 is 18 residues long. V was trimmed by 3 bases and J by 0 bases, leaving 15 bases between them. In germline, CDR1 is MNHNS, CDR2 SASEGT. CDR3 sequence reads: CASSDGVTMSSYNSPLHF. In DNA, the CDR3 is TGTGCCAGCAGTGACGGGGTTACTATGAGCTCCTATAATTCACCCCTCCACTTT.

This clone turned up a few times. The chain links TRBV18 to TRBJ2-1; no reliable D call. CDR1 is KGHSH and CDR2 is LQKENI in the germline V gene. The V end lost 0 bases, the J end lost 6 bases, and 9 bases lay between the germline ends. The CDR3 contains 14 residues. CDR3 sequence: CASSPPSGRNEQFF. The DNA of the CDR3 is TGTGCCAGCTCACCACCGTCAGGCCGCAATGAGCAGTTCTTC.

In its sample, this clone was seen once. The chain uses TRBV3-1 (or the pseudogene TRBV3-2) and TRBJ1-5; D is undetermined. Germline values: CDR1 LGHDT, CDR2 YNNKEL (reference sequence). V dropped 5 bases and J dropped 3 bases, with 11 bases sitting between them. The CDR3 covers 14 residues. CDR3: CASSIQSHNQPQHF. As DNA, the CDR3 is TGTGCCAGCAGCATCCAGTCACACAATCAGCCCCAGCATTTT.

The rearrangement links TRBV2 to TRBJ1-6, with 7 bases aligning to TRBD1. There are 15 residues in the CDR3. The J segment lost 5 bases and the V segment lost 4 bases, leaving 5 bases of the junction unmatched. Germline assignment: CDR1 SNHLY and CDR2 FYNNEI. In DNA form, the CDR3 reads TGTGCCAGCAGTGTACAGGGGCGGAATAATTCACCCCTCCACTTT. Amino acids: CASSVQGRNNSPLHF.

As for this clone: Other DNA variants within this sample encode the same CDR3. The rearrangement joins TRBV19 to TRBJ1-1, with D hard to call. The V end was cut by 6 bases, the J end by 6 bases, with 8 bases between. The CDR3 spans 11 residues. Germline CDR1 and CDR2: LNHDA and SQIVND (reference sequence). CDR3 sequence reads: CASSSGPEAFF. CDR3 sequence (DNA): TGTGCCAGTAGCAGTGGTCCTGAAGCTTTCTTT.

The rearrangement uses TRBV9 and TRBJ1-2; D is ambiguous. Per germline, CDR1 SGDLS and CDR2 YYNGEE. The CDR3 runs 16 residues. V was clipped by 3 bases and J by 4 bases, with 19 bases between them. The CDR3 region is CASSALQDYSSYGYTF. The CDR3 DNA reads TGTGCCAGCAGCGCCCTGCAAGATTACAGTTCCTATGGCTACACCTTC.

The chain is built from TRBV28 and TRBJ1-1; D is ambiguous. From germline, CDR1 is MDHEN and CDR2 SYDVKM. The CDR3 runs to 14 residues. V was clipped by 8 bases and J by 4 bases, with 17 bases between them. The CDR3, as DNA: TGTGCCAGCGGTCTAGGGCGGGTCGGCACTGAAGCTTTCTTT. Amino acids: CASGLGRVGTEAFF.